This T cell receptor (beta chain) was retrieved from a study of cytomegalovirus exposure and HLA in healthy donors. Vbeta (60) and Jbeta (13) primers were used in the PCR. The data were produced by immunoSEQ multiplex PCR, yet TCRdb's version contains in-frame clones alone and is incomplete. The profile shows 250,000 to 350,000 clones, 80% of them singletons. The V segment lost 2 bases and the J segment 3 bases; nucleotides outside the gene matches: 3. Germline values: CDR1 SGDLS, CDR2 YYNGEE. CDR3 size: 14 residues. Sample: PBMCs. The chain has TRBV9 and TRBJ2-3; 7 bases line up with TRBD1. The TCR comes from a girl aged 2 to 9 in good health and CMV-seronegative. CDR3 loop: CASSVDRVTDTQYF. For the CDR3, the DNA is TGTGCCAGCAGCGTCGACAGGGTAACAGATACGCAGTATTTT.